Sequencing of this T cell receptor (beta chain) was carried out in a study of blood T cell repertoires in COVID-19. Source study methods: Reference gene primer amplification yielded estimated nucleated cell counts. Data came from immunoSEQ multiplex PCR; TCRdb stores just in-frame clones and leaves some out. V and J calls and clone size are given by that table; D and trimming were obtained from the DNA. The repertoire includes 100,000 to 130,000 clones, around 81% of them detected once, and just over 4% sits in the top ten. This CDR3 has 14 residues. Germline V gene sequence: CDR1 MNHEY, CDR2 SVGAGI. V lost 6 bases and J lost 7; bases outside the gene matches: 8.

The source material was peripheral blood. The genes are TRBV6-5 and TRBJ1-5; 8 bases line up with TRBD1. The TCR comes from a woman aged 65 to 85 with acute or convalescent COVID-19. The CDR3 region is CASRSRDRWQPQHF. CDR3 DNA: TGTGCCAGCAGATCCCGGGACAGGTGGCAGCCCCAGCATTTT.